This TCR beta chain appears in the sequencing data of a study of blood T cells in healthy people across ages. The V gene's germline CDR1 is SGDLS and CDR2 YYNGEE. J gave up 6 bases and V 0 bases, and 9 bases lay outside the gene matches. This CDR3 comprises 16 residues. A second 7 to 11 cycle PCR used barcoded and J-beta primers. MiXCR, run by TCRdb on the 5' RACE reads, gives a single entry per CDR3 protein. Of some 890,000 distinct CDR3 sequences in the sample, under 35% were seen once. This same sample was also taken into another study, of T cells of mothers and their children.

This rearrangement joins TRBV9 to TRBJ1-2; 9 nucleotides align to TRBD1. Material: blood. The TCR was taken from a woman in her thirties or forties in good health. CDR3 amino acids: CASSVDQWGQGNGYTF. For the CDR3, the DNA is TGTGCCAGCAGCGTAGACCAATGGGGACAGGGTAATGGCTACACCTTC. Complete variable domain (other parts from reference TRBV9 and TRBJ1-2): DSGVTQTPKHLITATGQRVTLRCSPRSGDLSVYWYQQSLDQGLQFLIQYYNGEERAKGNILERFSAQQFPDLHSELNLSSLELGDSALYFCASSVDQWGQGNGYTFGSGTRLTVV.